This T cell receptor beta chain emerged from a study of T-cell memory formation after mild COVID-19 (dated by TCRdb to the early 2020s). About the study as a whole: TCR sequence clusters from the two donors were largely donor specific. Longitudinal TCRalpha and TCRbeta repertoire sequencing tracked T-cell clones expanding and contracting after mild COVID-19 in two donors. The cohort was made up of two young adult volunteers, one female and one male, who were previously healthy.

PBMCs were isolated by Ficoll-Paque density gradient centrifugation. The study at large found these results: Balanced CD4/CD8 phenotypes were observed for clones contracting from day 15 to 85, whereas a bias towards CD4+ was observed for a second wave of clones expanding from day 15 to 37. The second-wave clones that peaked on day 37 were not confirmed to be SARS-CoV-2 specific. Contracting CD4+ clones were located mainly in the CM and EM memory subsets, whereas CD8+ clones were found to be enriched in EMRA. Some responding clones were detected in pre-infection memory, which suggested that pre-existing cross-reactive memory T cells had joined the SARS-CoV-2 response. Only a couple of mild cases were covered in the study, and larger cohorts including severe cases with pre-infection samples were considered necessary.

For sequencing, an Illumina NovaSeq 6000 was employed. TCRalpha and TCRbeta cDNA libraries were built by 5'RACE with constant-segment primers, adding sample barcodes and unique molecular identifiers. Trizol reagent was used to extract RNA from every sample. Library amplification was performed in two PCR steps, and a second sample barcode and Illumina TruSeq adapters were introduced in the second step. Libraries were sequenced on an Illumina NovaSeq with 2 x 150 bp paired-end reads. The study's processing was this. Reads were demultiplexed and collapsed into UMI-guided consensus sequences with migec v1.2.7. Using mixcr v2.1.11, UMI consensuses were aligned to TRA and TRB V and J templates and then assembled into clonotypes. A clonotype was counted as expanded or contracted only if both edgeR and NoisET called the change significant, with noise models trained on biological replicates. For edgeR calls, a false discovery rate-adjusted p below 0.01 and a log2 fold-change threshold of 1 were applied. As an exploratory analysis of dynamics, max-normalized trajectories of the 1000 most abundant clonotypes were examined with PCA combined with hierarchical clustering. Each responding clone was given a CD4 or CD8 phenotype based on the CD4+ and CD8+ repertoires, which had been sequenced separately. TCRdb passed the public sequencing reads through fastp at Q25 and MiXCR, retaining productive beta sequences. Merged by CDR3 protein, the rows form single entries marked with the most common genes and DNA. These V and J calls originate from TCRdb's pipeline instead of the authors' own analysis. Present in this sample are some 200,000 distinct CDR3 sequences, around 9.1% of which were seen just once. The top ten clonotypes cover around 3.3% of the sample.

In regard to this clonotype: Its antigen specificity is not known. Per-base qualities were not stored, and no clone one base away is much larger.

From cysteine to phenylalanine, the CDR3 is 13 amino acids long. The entry retains the CDR3 DNA only, 39 bases that are in frame from base 1. Reading the germline V gene gives CDR1 SQVTM and CDR2 ANQGSEA. V is cut back by 4 bases and J by 5 bases, with 6 bases in the junction unmatched. The chain links TRBV29-1 with TRBJ1-1; 8 nucleotides in the junction match TRBD1. Sequenced material: PBMCs or a T cell subset sorted from them (not recorded which). The sequence was obtained from a man aged 18-30 years who had mild COVID-19 (a few samples of this study predate the infection). The sample titles of this study are shuffled in the database, so cell type and time point are left out; the donor was told from shared clones. The bases are TGCAGCGTTGCGGGACAGGCGGGGACTGAAGCTTTCTTT. This gives the protein CSVAGQAGTEAFF.